This T cell receptor beta chain was identified in a study of control samples from healthy donors and cancer patients. Concerning this clone itself: Other nucleotide sequences from this sample produce the same CDR3.

The table came from immunoSEQ multiplex PCR; TCRdb's copy has only in-frame clones and leaves some out. The table has about 160,000 clones, roughly 89% seen once. The TCR originated in a man under 40 in good health. Sample: blood.

CDR3 nucleotide sequence: TGTGCCAGCTCACCAGGGAGGGAGAACACTGAAGCTTTCTTT. Its translation: CASSPGRENTEAFF. J is TRBJ1-1 and V is TRBV18, with no clear D. CDR1 KGHSH and CDR2 LQKENI come from the germline V gene. Trimming took 2 bases from V and 1 from J, leaving 8 bases between them. The CDR3 sequence is 14 residues long.